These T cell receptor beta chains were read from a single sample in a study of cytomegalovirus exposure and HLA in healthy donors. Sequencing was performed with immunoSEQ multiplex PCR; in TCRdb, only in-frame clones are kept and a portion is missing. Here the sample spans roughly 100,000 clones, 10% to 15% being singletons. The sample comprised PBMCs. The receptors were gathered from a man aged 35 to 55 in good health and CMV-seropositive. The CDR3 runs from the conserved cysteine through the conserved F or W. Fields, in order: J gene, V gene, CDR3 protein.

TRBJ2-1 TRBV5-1 CASSPSVSSYNEQFF
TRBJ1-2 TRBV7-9 CASSEQGSEVYGYTF
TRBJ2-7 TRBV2 CASSVRGEQYF
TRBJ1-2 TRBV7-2 CASSPRGRGGYTF
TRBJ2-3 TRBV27 CASSLSNRGWQYF
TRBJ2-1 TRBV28 CASSLWDTSSHNEQFF
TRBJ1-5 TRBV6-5 CASRGQGAGNQPQHF
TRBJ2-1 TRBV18 CASSPGLGVNEQFF
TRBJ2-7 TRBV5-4 CASSFDSRHYEQYF
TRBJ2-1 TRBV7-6 CASSLEDRSNEQFF
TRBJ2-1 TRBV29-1 CSVGQGAELYNEQFF
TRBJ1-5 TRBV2 CASSGQGSNQPQHF
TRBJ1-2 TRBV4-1 CASSQDRGRAGDGYTF
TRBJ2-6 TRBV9 CASSLGTAGANVLTF
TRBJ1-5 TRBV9 CASSVGWGGEGGQPQHF
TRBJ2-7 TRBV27 CASSSPLLAGGPEEQYF
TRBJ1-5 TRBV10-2 CASSQGASQPQHF
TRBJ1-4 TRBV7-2 CASSFAGMNEKLFF
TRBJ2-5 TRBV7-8 CASSWRTSGVQETQYF
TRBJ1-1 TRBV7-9 CASSERPGTGGTEAFF
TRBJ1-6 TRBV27 CASSVDRGHNSPLHF
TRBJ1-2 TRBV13 CASSLLGQGPRGYTF
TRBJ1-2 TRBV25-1 CASSPLDRVYGYTF
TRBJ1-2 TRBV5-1 CASSSGTDLNYGYTF
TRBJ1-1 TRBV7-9 CASSPRGTVNTEAFF
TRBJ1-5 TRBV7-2 CASRSGDSNQPQHF
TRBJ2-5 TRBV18 CASSMDRGGETQYF
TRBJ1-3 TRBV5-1 CASSLPSGAGNTIYF
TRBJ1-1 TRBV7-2 CASSEVGVNTEAFF
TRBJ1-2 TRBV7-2 CASRPSAQSTGNGYTF
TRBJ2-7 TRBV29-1 CSVEVTGDYEQYF
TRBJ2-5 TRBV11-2 CASSQGQGLGTQYF
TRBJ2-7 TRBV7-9 CASGGLAGWQYF
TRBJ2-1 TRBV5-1 CASSPLREEAYNEQFF
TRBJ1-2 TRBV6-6 CASSSQPDRARYGYTF
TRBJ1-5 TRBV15 CATSRAQRDQPQHF
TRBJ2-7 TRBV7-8 CASSFGQGLYEQYF
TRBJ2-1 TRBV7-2 CASSGGSGTYNEQFF
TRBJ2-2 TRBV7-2 CASSLYRLTGELFF
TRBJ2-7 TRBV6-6 CASSYEGLATYEQYF
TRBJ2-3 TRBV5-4 CASSLAEVSTQYF
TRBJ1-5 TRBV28 CASSLAQNSNQPQHF
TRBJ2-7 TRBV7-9 CASSSSVPWRDEQYF
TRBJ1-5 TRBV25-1 CASSEEGGGIDQPQHF
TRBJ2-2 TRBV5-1 CASSFPSGTNTGELFF
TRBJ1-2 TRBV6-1 CASSEIIQRRSGTF
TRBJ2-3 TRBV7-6 CASSLARLAGFSADTQYF
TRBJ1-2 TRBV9 CASSVARWDSNYGYTF
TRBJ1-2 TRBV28 CASSTQGAGGYTF
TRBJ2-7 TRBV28 CASRNGLAGEFSEQYF
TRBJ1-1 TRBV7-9 CASRYRRNTEAFF
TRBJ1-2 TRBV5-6 CASVRDSLPYGYTF
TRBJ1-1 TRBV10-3 CASRTGTENTEAFF
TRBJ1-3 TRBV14 CASSRVAAAGNTIYF
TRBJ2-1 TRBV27 CASSTGTSGHNEQFF